These 23 T cell receptor beta chains share one sample of origin, sequenced in a study of blood T cell repertoires in COVID-19. Method: immunoSEQ multiplex PCR; TCRdb's copy keeps in-frame clones and lacks some. The sample has a few hundred thousand clones, approximately 91% seen once. Source material: PBMCs or T cells enriched from blood (not recorded which). These receptors all come from a woman aged 18 to 35 who had been exposed to COVID-19.

This chain connects TRBV29-1 to TRBJ2-7; 9 positions match TRBD1. Looked up from germline, CDR1 is SQVTM and CDR2 is ANQGSEA. The CDR3 is 13 amino acids. Trimming removed 7 bases from V and 2 bases from J; junction bases left unmatched: 6. CDR3 sequence (DNA): TGCAGCGGCTTGGACAGGGGTGCCTACGAGCAGTACTTC. Translating it yields CSGLDRGAYEQYF.

The rearrangement uses TRBV28 and TRBJ1-4; D perhaps matches TRBD1 (5 bases). Germline CDR1 MDHEN, CDR2 SYDVKM. This CDR3 has 16 residues. Between the trimmed V and J ends, which lost 3 bases and 1 base, there was a span of 12 bases. The CDR3 here is CASSFRGRETNEKLFF. The CDR3 DNA reads TGTGCCAGCAGTTTCCGGGGGAGGGAAACTAATGAAAAACTGTTTTTT.

J is TRBJ2-3 and V is TRBV4-1, with 7 bases that match TRBD2. Germline lookup yields CDR1 MGHRA and CDR2 YSYEKL. The CDR3 is made up of 17 amino acids. V lost 0 bases, J lost 3 bases, and 9 bases stayed unmatched. CDR3 in DNA: TGCGCCAGCAGCCAAGAGGGGGGGGGACGGAGGACAGATACGCAGTATTTT. Translated, it gives CASSQEGGGRRTDTQYF.

This rearrangement joins TRBV7-9 to TRBJ1-2; D unresolved. Trimming took 4 bases from V and 5 from J, leaving 8 bases between them. The germline CDR1 and CDR2 sequences are SEHNR and FQNEAQ (reference sequence). The CDR3 totals 12 residues. The CDR3 DNA reads TGTGCCAGCAGCTCGCAGGCGTATGGCTACACCTTC. It codes for CASSSQAYGYTF.

V and J are TRBV9 and TRBJ2-1, with 9 bases fitting TRBD2. Germline values: CDR1 SGDLS, CDR2 YYNGEE. V lost 4 bases, J lost 8 bases, and 10 bases stayed unmatched. This CDR3 has 15 residues. The DNA of the CDR3 is TGTGCCAGCAGCCCGTCCGGGACTAGCTTTGATGAGCAGTTCTTC. Translating it yields CASSPSGTSFDEQFF.

The V gene is TRBV19, the J gene TRBJ1-1, with D maybe TRBD1 (6 bases). The V gene lost 6 bases and the J gene lost 1 base, with 12 bases spanning the gap. The germline V gene has CDR1 LNHDA and CDR2 SQIVND (reference sequence). This CDR3 is built from 14 residues. The CDR3 DNA is TGTGCCAGTAGATGGGGGGGCAGGAACACTGAAGCTTTCTTT. This encodes CASRWGGRNTEAFF.

The V call is TRBV19, the J call TRBJ2-2, with 15 bases aligning to TRBD2. This CDR3 has 20 amino acids. Germline assignment: CDR1 LNHDA and CDR2 SQIVND (reference sequence). After removal of 3 bases from V and 3 bases from J, the junction contained 11 bases not matched to a gene. The CDR3 is CASSMSGLAGGMIYTGELFF. CDR3 nucleotide sequence: TGTGCCAGTAGTATGTCGGGACTAGCGGGGGGTATGATCTACACCGGGGAGCTGTTTTTT.

In DNA form, the CDR3 reads TGCGCCAGCAGCTCGGGACATACCTACGAGCAGTACTTC. Protein: CASSSGHTYEQYF. V gene TRBV5-1 combines with J gene TRBJ2-7; tentatively, D is TRBD1 (6 bases). The germline gives CDR1 SGHRS, CDR2 YFSETQ. V lost 3 bases, J lost 2 bases, and 9 bases lay in between. The CDR3 is 13 residues long.

The rearrangement links TRBV5-4 to TRBJ1-2; 10 nucleotides align to TRBD1. The CDR3 is 15 amino acids. CDR1 and CDR2 (germline): SGHNT, YYREEE (reference sequence). The J segment lost 8 bases and the V segment lost 0 bases, leaving 7 bases of the junction unmatched. The CDR3 is CASSLAPGTGVGYTF. The CDR3 nucleotides read TGTGCCAGCAGCTTGGCCCCTGGGACAGGGGTAGGCTACACCTTC.

The gene calls are TRBV5-1 and TRBJ2-1; 7 nucleotides match TRBD1. Germline CDR1 is SGHRS and CDR2 is YFSETQ. Germline trimming cut 6 bases from V and 1 base from J; bases unmatched to any gene: 7. This CDR3 is built from 15 residues. This CDR3 is CASTRQGSSYNEQFF. CDR3 bases: TGCGCCAGCACCCGACAGGGTTCGTCCTACAATGAGCAGTTCTTC. The whole variable domain, filled in from reference TRBV5-1 and TRBJ2-1, reads KAGVTQTPRYLIKTRGQQVTLSCSPISGHRSVSWYQQTPGQGLQFLFEYFSETQRNKGNFPGRFSGRQFSNSRSEMNVSTLELGDSALYLCASTRQGSSYNEQFFGPGTRLTVL.

The rearrangement links TRBV11-3 to TRBJ1-4; D unclear. With 3 bases removed from V and 8 bases from J, the gap between germline ends came to 10 bases. Germline lookup yields CDR1 SGHNT and CDR2 YENEEA. There are 13 residues in the CDR3. The DNA of the CDR3 is TGTGCCAGCAGCTTCGCTGTCGGGGAAAAACTGTTTTTT. It yields the protein CASSFAVGEKLFF.

The chain is built from TRBV28 and TRBJ2-2; possible D gene TRBD2, 6 bases. With 3 bases removed from V and 0 bases from J, the gap between germline ends came to 14 bases. From germline, CDR1 is MDHEN and CDR2 SYDVKM. The CDR3 extends over 17 amino acids. The DNA for the CDR3 is TGTGCCAGCAGTTTGTCCGGGAGACATCCGAACACCGGGGAGCTGTTTTTT. It codes for CASSLSGRHPNTGELFF.

This clone was counted a few times. The chain has TRBV5-1 and TRBJ1-1; TRBD1 might be the D (5 bases). The germline CDR1 and CDR2 sequences are SGHRS and YFSETQ. The CDR3 extends over 13 amino acids. The V gene lost 0 bases and the J gene lost 11 bases, with 14 bases spanning the gap. The CDR3 is CASSLDRTTGAFF. As DNA, the CDR3 is TGCGCCAGCAGCTTGGACAGGACTACCGGGGCTTTCTTT.

The rearrangement joins TRBV7-9 to TRBJ1-2, with D unclear. The CDR3 is made up of 12 amino acids. Germline loops: CDR1 SEHNR, CDR2 FQNEAQ (reference sequence). V was cut by 3 bases and J by 2 bases, with 4 bases left in between. The CDR3 coding sequence is TGTGCCAGCAGCTTCGAGAACTATGGCTACACCTTC. Amino acids: CASSFENYGYTF.

This clone was recorded a few times. The chain recombines TRBV12-3 or TRBV12-4 with TRBJ1-5; D unclear. This CDR3 spans 13 amino acids. Deletions cut 1 base from V and 6 bases from J, with 7 bases between. In nucleotides, the CDR3 is TGTGCCAGCAGTTTAGAAGCGGGTCAGCCCCAGCATTTT. It translates to CASSLEAGQPQHF.

The chain links TRBV19 to TRBJ2-4; 9 bases align to TRBD2. J gave up 0 bases and V 6 bases, and 12 bases lay outside the gene matches. The CDR3 has 18 residues. Per the germline V gene, CDR1 is LNHDA and CDR2 is SQIVND (reference sequence). The CDR3 coding sequence is TGTGCCAGTAGCCCACTTGTTAGCGGGAGCCTAGCCAAAAACATTCAGTACTTC. Translation: CASSPLVSGSLAKNIQYF.

The rearrangement joins TRBV27 to TRBJ2-7, with D possibly matching TRBD2 (6 bases). CDR1 MNHEY and CDR2 SMNVEV come from the germline V gene (reference sequence). Deletions cut 6 bases from V and 2 bases from J, with 11 bases between. The CDR3 has 13 amino acids. The CDR3 here is CASRGLAAYEQYF. The CDR3 region has the DNA TGTGCCAGCAGGGGACTGGCCGCCTACGAGCAGTACTTC.

This chain links TRBV19 with TRBJ2-2, with D unresolved. Germline CDR1 and CDR2: LNHDA and SQIVND (reference sequence). V gave up 6 bases and J gave up 6 bases, with 17 bases separating them. The CDR3 totals 15 residues. The CDR3 DNA sequence: TGTGCCAGTAGAGGCTCTGGTTTTGAGGCCGGGGAGCTGTTTTTT. Translation gives CASRGSGFEAGELFF. Full variable domain (rest looked up from reference TRBV19 and TRBJ2-2): DGGITQSPKYLFRKEGQNVTLSCEQNLNHDAMYWYRQDPGQGLRLIYYSQIVNDFQKGDIAEGYSVSREKKESFPLTVTSAQKNPTAFYLCASRGSGFEAGELFFGEGSRLTVL.

J is TRBJ2-7 and V is TRBV28; 8 bases match TRBD2. This CDR3 comprises 17 residues. Trimming removed 3 bases from V and 5 bases from J; junction bases left unmatched: 15. Germline V gene data show CDR1 as MDHEN and CDR2 as SYDVKM. The CDR3 bases are TGTGCCAGCAGTTTTTCTATTGGAGCGGGAGCGATCCACGAGCAGTACTTC. It specifies CASSFSIGAGAIHEQYF. The entire variable domain, with the rest obtained from reference TRBV28 and TRBJ2-7, is as follows: DVKVTQSSRYLVKRTGEKVFLECVQDMDHENMFWYRQDPGLGLRLIYFSYDVKMKEKGDIPEGYSVSREKKERFSLILESASTNQTSMYLCASSFSIGAGAIHEQYFGPGTRLTVT.

The chain employs TRBV13 and TRBJ1-1, with 9 nucleotides matching TRBD1. This CDR3 contains 13 residues. From germline, CDR1 is PRHDT and CDR2 FYEKMQ (reference sequence). V was clipped by 7 bases and J by 1 base; unmatched bases: 1. CDR3: CASKTGGNTEAFF. The CDR3 DNA follows: TGTGCCAGCAAGACAGGGGGGAACACTGAAGCTTTCTTT. Full variable domain (rest looked up from reference TRBV13 and TRBJ1-1): AAGVIQSPRHLIKEKRETATLKCYPIPRHDTVYWYQQGPGQDPQFLISFYEKMQSDKGSIPDRFSAQQFSDYHSELNMSSLELGDSALYFCASKTGGNTEAFFGQGTRLTVV.

This chain connects TRBV2 to TRBJ2-2, with D tentatively TRBD1 (5 bases). Trimming removed 2 bases at V and 3 bases at J, with 7 bases between. CDR3 length: 14 residues. CDR1 and CDR2 (germline): SNHLY, FYNNEI. CDR3 bases: TGTGCCAGCAGTGAACAGGGCCACACCGGGGAGCTGTTTTTT. Translating gives CASSEQGHTGELFF.

This clone was seen more than once but under ten times. The chain recombines TRBV20-1 with TRBJ1-2, with 9 bases lining up with TRBD1. This CDR3 region has 13 residues. V shed 3 bases, J shed 7 bases, and the junction held 6 bases outside the gene matches. Germline-derived CDR1 and CDR2 are DFQATT and SNEGSKA (reference sequence). The CDR3 reads CSASDRGWFGYTF. The DNA for the CDR3 is TGCAGTGCTAGTGACAGGGGGTGGTTTGGCTACACCTTC.

The V gene is TRBV28, the J gene TRBJ2-1; 8 nucleotides line up with TRBD1. With 5 bases clipped from V and 7 bases from J, the junction kept 10 bases outside the gene matches. The CDR3 is made up of 15 amino acids. The V gene's germline CDR1 is MDHEN and CDR2 SYDVKM. CDR3 coding DNA: TGTGCCAGCAGTCCTGGACAGGGTTATCTGAATGAGCAGTTCTTC. It translates to CASSPGQGYLNEQFF.